The 14 T cell receptor beta chains in this list originate from one sample, sequenced in a study of blood T cells in healthy people across ages. Sample-barcoded 5' priming and a J-beta primer mix drove a second PCR of 7 to 11 cycles. TCRdb re-analysed the 5' RACE reads in MiXCR, keeping a single row per CDR3 protein. The table has hundreds of thousands of distinct CDR3 sequences, about 53% seen once; the top ten hold 30% to 45%. Sample: blood. All receptors derive from a man aged 55 to 70 in good health.

This chain joins TRBV6-1 and TRBJ2-4, with 11 bases lining up with TRBD2. The J call is doubtful: the DNA matches TRBJ2-5 better. This CDR3 has 15 residues. Germline CDR1 reads MNHNS; CDR2 reads SASEGT. CDR3 sequence: CASRGLAGDMETQYF. The CDR3 DNA reads TGTGCCAGCAGAGGACTAGCGGGTGATATGGAGACCCAGTACTTC.

The chain employs TRBV6-2 or TRBV6-3 and TRBJ1-6; the match to TRBD1 covers 7 bases. V shed 6 bases, J shed 10 bases, and the junction held 9 bases outside the gene matches. The CDR3 has 14 residues. The germline V gene has CDR1 MNHEY and CDR2 SVGEGT. DNA of the CDR3: TGTGCCAGCAGCATCCGGGACAGCGGATCACCCCTCCACTTT. Protein: CASSIRDSGSPLHF.

This chain uses TRBV10-3 with TRBJ2-1, with 9 bases aligning to TRBD1. J was trimmed by 5 bases and V by 3 bases; bases with no gene match: 5. Germline CDR1 and CDR2: ENHRY and SYGVKD. The CDR3 is made up of 15 amino acids. CDR3 in amino acids: CAISDEGQGNNEQFF. DNA of the CDR3: TGTGCCATCAGTGACGAGGGACAGGGCAACAATGAGCAGTTCTTC.

This clonotype occurred a few times. V and J are TRBV4-1 and TRBJ2-5; D tentatively fits TRBD1 or TRBD2 (5 bases each). The V end was cut by 4 bases, the J end by 1 base, with 19 bases between. The CDR3 loop spans 17 amino acids. Germline CDR1 is MGHRA and CDR2 is YSYEKL. The CDR3 coding sequence is TGCGCCAGCAGCCTCCGAGCTTACCGGGACCTCCAAGAGACCCAGTACTTC. It encodes CASSLRAYRDLQETQYF.

The chain links TRBV20-1 to TRBJ2-1, with D perhaps assigned TRBD1 or TRBD2 (5 bases each). This CDR3 comprises 15 residues. CDR1 is DFQATT, CDR2 SNEGSKA, per germline (reference sequence). V gave up 6 bases and J gave up 2 bases, with 17 bases separating them. CDR3 nucleotides: TGCAGTGCCGGGGACCTAAATAGGGCCTACAATGAGCAGTTCTTC. It yields the protein CSAGDLNRAYNEQFF.

The rearrangement links TRBV10-3 to TRBJ2-1, with D perhaps TRBD1 (6 bases). The CDR3 length is 17 residues. V was cut by 2 bases and J by 6 bases, with 20 bases left in between. The germline gives CDR1 ENHRY, CDR2 SYGVKD. DNA for the CDR3: TGTGCCATCAGTGAGGGCCTAACAGGGTCGGGCGGCAATGAGCAGTTCTTC. The encoded protein is CAISEGLTGSGGNEQFF.

The chain joins TRBV6-5 to TRBJ2-1; perhaps TRBD1 as D (7 bases). From germline, CDR1 is MNHEY and CDR2 SVGAGI. CDR3 length: 13 amino acids. V shed 4 bases and J shed 8 bases, with 12 bases lying between them. CDR3 bases: TGTGCCAGCAGTTCGACTAGGGGGCATGAGCAGTTCTTC. It specifies CASSSTRGHEQFF.

A few counts support this clonotype. This rearrangement joins TRBV11-2 to TRBJ2-1; TRBD2 agrees at 7 bases. Per germline, CDR1 SGHAT and CDR2 FQNNGV. The CDR3 sequence is 15 residues long. J gave up 4 bases and V 5 bases, and 8 bases lay outside the gene matches. The CDR3 region has the DNA TGTGCCAGCAGCCCACCGGGACTACCTTACAATGAGCAGTTCTTC. Its protein is CASSPPGLPYNEQFF.

The CDR3 loop reads CASSWGQTNTEAFF. CDR3 nucleotides: TGCGCCAGCAGCTGGGGACAGACGAACACTGAAGCTTTCTTT. This chain connects TRBV5-1 to TRBJ1-1; 7 positions agree with TRBD1. Germline lookup yields CDR1 SGHRS and CDR2 YFSETQ. The CDR3 spans 14 residues. After removal of 3 bases from V and 1 base from J, the junction contained 3 bases not matched to a gene.

This clonotype was found once. The chain uses TRBV7-8 and TRBJ2-7, with 8 nucleotides matching TRBD2. The last part of the DNA fits TRBJ2-5 better; the J call may be wrong. Germline V lookup: CDR1 SGHVS, CDR2 FQNEAQ. This CDR3 has 14 residues. The CDR3 sequence is CASSDAGGWETQYF. For the CDR3, the DNA is TGTGCCAGCAGCGACGCGGGGGGCTGGGAGACCCAGTACTTC.

This clonotype came up a few times. The chain is built from TRBV7-2 and TRBJ1-3, with TRBD1 identical over 7 bases. With 2 bases clipped from V and 0 bases from J, the junction kept 16 bases outside the gene matches. This CDR3 has 20 residues. CDR1 is SGHTA and CDR2 is FQGNSA in the germline V gene. The CDR3 bases are TGTGCCAGCAGCTTATATAGGGGGCACAACCCATCCCGCTCTGGAAACACCATATATTTT. It specifies CASSLYRGHNPSRSGNTIYF.

The J gene is TRBJ2-7, the V gene TRBV9, with a weak D call TRBD1 (5 bases). This CDR3 is built from 14 residues. V lost 3 bases and J 2 bases, leaving 12 bases between the germline ends. Germline CDR1 reads SGDLS; CDR2 reads YYNGEE. CDR3 nucleotides: TGTGCCAGCAGCGGAAGTCAGGGTCCCTACGAGCAGTACTTC. It is translated as CASSGSQGPYEQYF.

The chain joins TRBV29-1 to TRBJ2-1; no clear D gene. Germline CDR1 is SQVTM and CDR2 is ANQGSEA. The CDR3 is made up of 12 amino acids. Trimming took 4 bases from V and 8 from J, leaving 12 bases between them. The DNA of the CDR3 is TGCAGCGTTGCCTCAGGTCGACATGAGCAGTTCTTC. Translating it yields CSVASGRHEQFF.

This chain uses TRBV20-1 with TRBJ2-4, with D perhaps TRBD1 (6 bases). The CDR3 is 14 residues long. Germline V CDR1 and CDR2: DFQATT, SNEGSKA (reference sequence). Trimming removed 2 bases at V and 1 base at J, with 9 bases between. The CDR3 protein is CSARLGAAKNIQYF. DNA for the CDR3: TGCAGTGCTAGATTGGGGGCGGCCAAAAACATTCAGTACTTC.